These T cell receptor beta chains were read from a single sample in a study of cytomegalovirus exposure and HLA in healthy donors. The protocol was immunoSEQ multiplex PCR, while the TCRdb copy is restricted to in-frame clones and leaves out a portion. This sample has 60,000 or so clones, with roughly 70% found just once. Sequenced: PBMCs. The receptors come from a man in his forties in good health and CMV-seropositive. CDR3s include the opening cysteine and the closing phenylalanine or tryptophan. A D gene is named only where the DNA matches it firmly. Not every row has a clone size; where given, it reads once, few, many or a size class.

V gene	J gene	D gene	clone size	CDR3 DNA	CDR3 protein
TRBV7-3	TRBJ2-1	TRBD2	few	TGTGCCAGCAGCTCGCAAAGCGGGGGGGACTACAATGAGCAGTTCTTC	CASSSQSGGDYNEQFF
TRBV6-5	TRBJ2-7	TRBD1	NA	TGTGCCAGCAGTTACGGGGCAGGGGGCTACGAGCAGTACTTC	CASSYGAGGYEQYF
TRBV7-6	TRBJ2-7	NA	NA	TGTGCCAGCAGCTTAGCTATGGGCCGTGCCTACGAGCAGTACTTC	CASSLAMGRAYEQYF
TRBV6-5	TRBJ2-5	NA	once	TGTGCCAGCAGTGGCGGCTATCAAGAGACCCAGTACTTC	CASSGGYQETQYF
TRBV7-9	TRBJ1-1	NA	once	TGTGCCAGCAGCTTGCAGGACAGTTTAACTGAAGCTTTCTTT	CASSLQDSLTEAFF
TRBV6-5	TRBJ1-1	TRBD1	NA	TGTGCCAGCAGGAGACAGGGGAACACTGAAGCTTTCTTT	CASRRQGNTEAFF
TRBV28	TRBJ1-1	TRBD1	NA	TGTGCCAGCAGGCCCGGGACAGCGACGAACACTGAAGCTTTCTTT	CASRPGTATNTEAFF
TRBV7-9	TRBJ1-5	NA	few	TGTGCCAGCAGCTTCGGGGGGAGGGGGACGAACAATCAGCCCCAGCATTTT	CASSFGGRGTNNQPQHF
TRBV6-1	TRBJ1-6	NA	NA	TGTGCCAGCGGACAGTCACATTCACCCCTCCACTTT	CASGQSHSPLHF
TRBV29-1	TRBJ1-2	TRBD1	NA	TGCAGCGTTCAGGGGGACTATGGCTACACCTTC	CSVQGDYGYTF
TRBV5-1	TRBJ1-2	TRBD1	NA	TGCGCCAGCAGCTTGATGGGACAGGCGGCTGGCTACACCTTC	CASSLMGQAAGYTF
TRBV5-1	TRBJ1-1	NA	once	TGCGCCAGCAGCTTTAGAGGGAACACTGAAGCTTTCTTT	CASSFRGNTEAFF
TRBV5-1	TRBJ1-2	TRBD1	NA	TGCGCCAGCAGCATCTCAGGGGGCGCTAACTATGGCTACACCTTC	CASSISGGANYGYTF
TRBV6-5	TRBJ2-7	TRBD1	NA	TGTGCCAGCGCAGGGACAGGTGATTGGGGTGAGCAGTACTTC	CASAGTGDWGEQYF
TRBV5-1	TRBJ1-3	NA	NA	TGCGCCAGCAGCTCGTGGGGGGAAAACACCATATATTTT	CASSSWGENTIYF
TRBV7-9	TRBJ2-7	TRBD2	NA	TGTGCCAGCAGCAACACTATAGCGGGGGGGCGTTCCTACGAGCAGTACTTC	CASSNTIAGGRSYEQYF
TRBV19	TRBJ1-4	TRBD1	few	TGTGCCAGTAGTATAGTCCGGACAGGGGAAAAGGAAAAACTGTTTTTT	CASSIVRTGEKEKLFF
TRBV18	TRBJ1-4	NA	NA	TGTGCCAGCTCACCCTACGACTCGAATGAAAAACTGTTTTTT	CASSPYDSNEKLFF
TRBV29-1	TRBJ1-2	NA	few	TGCAGCGTTGAGGGCAGCCCCTATGGCTACACCTTC	CSVEGSPYGYTF
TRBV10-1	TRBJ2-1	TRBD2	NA	TGCGCCAGCAGTGAGTCGAAAGCGGGGGGGACCGAGCAGTTCTTC	CASSESKAGGTEQFF
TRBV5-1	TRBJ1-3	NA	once	TGCGCCAGCAGCTTGATGCAGGCTGACTCTGGAAACACCATATATTTT	CASSLMQADSGNTIYF
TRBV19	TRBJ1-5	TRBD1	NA	TGTGCCAGTAGCCTTGACAGGGGGCGACAGCCCCAGCATTTT	CASSLDRGRQPQHF
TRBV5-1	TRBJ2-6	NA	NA	TGCGCCAGCAGCCCAAACGGGGCTGGGGCCAACGTCCTGACTTTC	CASSPNGAGANVLTF
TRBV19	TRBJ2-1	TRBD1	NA	TGTGCCAGTAGTGGAAGGGGGCGGAGGCAGTTCTTC	CASSGRGRRQFF
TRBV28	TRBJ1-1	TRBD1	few	TGTGCCAGCATTAGTTTATGGACAGGGGGGACTGAAGCTTTCTTT	CASISLWTGGTEAFF
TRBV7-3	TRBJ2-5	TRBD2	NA	TGTGCCAGCAGCTCTCGGGGGGGAGAAGGAGAGACCCAGTACTTC	CASSSRGGEGETQYF
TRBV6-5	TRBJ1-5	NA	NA	TGTGCCAGCAGTTACCGAGGGAATCAGCCCCAGCATTTT	CASSYRGNQPQHF
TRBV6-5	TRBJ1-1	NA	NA	TGTGCCAGCAGTCGAAACAGGGACACTGAAGCTTTCTTT	CASSRNRDTEAFF
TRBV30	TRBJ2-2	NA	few	TGTGCCTGGAGTGTTGGACACTCGAAGTTCAGCGGGGAGCTGTTTTTT	CAWSVGHSKFSGELFF
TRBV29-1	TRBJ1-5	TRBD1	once	TGCAGCGTCCTAGACAGGGGTCAGCCCCAGCATTTT	CSVLDRGQPQHF
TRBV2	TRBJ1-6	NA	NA	TGTGCCAGCAGTGAACTGACAACAGGGAATTCACCCCTCCACTTT	CASSELTTGNSPLHF
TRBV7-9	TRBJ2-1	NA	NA	TGTGCCAGCAGCCCGCTAAAGGCAGGCTACTCCTACAATGAGCAGTTCTTC	CASSPLKAGYSYNEQFF
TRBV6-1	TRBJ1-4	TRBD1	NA	TGTGCCAGCAGTGAAAGGACAGGGACTAATGAAAAACTGTTTTTT	CASSERTGTNEKLFF
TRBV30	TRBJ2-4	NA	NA	TGTGCCTGGAATGTTGGAGAACTAGCCAAAAACATTCAGTACTTC	CAWNVGELAKNIQYF
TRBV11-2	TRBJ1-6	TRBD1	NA	TGTGCCAGCAGCTTACGTTCCGGGACAGGGGGCCAGTCACCCCTCCACTTT	CASSLRSGTGGQSPLHF
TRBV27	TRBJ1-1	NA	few	TGTGCCAGCAGCTACAGAAGGAACACTGAAGCTTTCTTT	CASSYRRNTEAFF
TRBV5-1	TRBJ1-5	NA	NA	TGCGCCAGCAGCTGGGGCGGGGATAGCAATCAGCCCCAGCATTTT	CASSWGGDSNQPQHF
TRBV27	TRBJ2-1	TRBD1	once	TGTGCCAGCAGTTCGGACAGGGGGTACAATGAGCAGTTCTTC	CASSSDRGYNEQFF
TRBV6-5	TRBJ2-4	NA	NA	TGTGCCAGCAGTCACCGTTCGTCACGGAGAGACATTCAGTACTTC	CASSHRSSRRDIQYF
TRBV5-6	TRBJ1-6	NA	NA	TGTGCCAGCAGCTTGATTGGACAGAATTCACCCCTCCACTTT	CASSLIGQNSPLHF
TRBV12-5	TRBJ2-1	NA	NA	TGTGCTAGTGGTTTGGGGGAGGGGGGGAATGAGCAGTTCTTC	CASGLGEGGNEQFF
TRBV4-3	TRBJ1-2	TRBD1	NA	TGCGCCAGCCAGAGACAGGGAGATAACTATGGCTACACCTTC	CASQRQGDNYGYTF
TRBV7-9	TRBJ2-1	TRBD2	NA	TGTGCCAGCAGCTGGCGGGGGGCGGGATCGACTGAGCAGTTCTTC	CASSWRGAGSTEQFF
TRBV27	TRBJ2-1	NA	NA	TGTGCCAGCCAATCCAGGGGTAACAATGAGCAGTTCTTC	CASQSRGNNEQFF
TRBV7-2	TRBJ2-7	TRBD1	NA	TGTGCCAGCAGCACTCGACAGGGATTCTACGAGCAGTACTTC	CASSTRQGFYEQYF
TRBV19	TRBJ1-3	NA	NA	TGTGCCAGTACCCGCTACTCTGGAAACACCATATATTTT	CASTRYSGNTIYF
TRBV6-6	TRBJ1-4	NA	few	TGTGCCAGCAGTTACGGTAGTTCTGGTGAAAAACTGTTTTTT	CASSYGSSGEKLFF
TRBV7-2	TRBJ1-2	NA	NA	TGTGCCAGCAGCCCCTGGCCAGGGAATGGCTACACCTTC	CASSPWPGNGYTF
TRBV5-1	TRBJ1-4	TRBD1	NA	TGCGCCAGCAGCTCGGGGGACAGGGACGAAAAACTGTTTTTT	CASSSGDRDEKLFF
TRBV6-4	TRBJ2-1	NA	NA	TGTGCCAGCAGTGCCGGGAGCTCCTACAATGAGCAGTTCTTC	CASSAGSSYNEQFF